The 14 T cell receptor beta chains below were found in one sample sequenced in a study of blood T cell repertoires in COVID-19. The assay was immunoSEQ multiplex PCR, and TCRdb's table has in-frame clones only and misses some. The data hold 200,000 to 250,000 clones, with approximately 86% observed a single time. The sample taken for sequencing was peripheral blood. The receptors originated from a woman between 55 and 75 years old with active or convalescent COVID-19.

The V and J genes are TRBV4-2 and TRBJ1-2, with TRBD1 matching 10 bases. This CDR3 spans 14 amino acids. The V gene end was trimmed by 4 bases and the J gene end by 6 bases; junction bases not matched to a gene: 5. Looked up from germline, CDR1 is LGHNA and CDR2 is YNFKEQ. This chain's CDR3 is CASSPRDRGDGYTF. Here the CDR3 DNA reads TGTGCCAGCAGCCCCCGGGACAGGGGAGATGGCTACACCTTC.

This clone came up a few times. The CDR3 nucleotides read TGTGCCAGCAGCTTGGGATGGGGGGGCACAGATACGCAGTATTTT. This codes for CASSLGWGGTDTQYF. The J gene is TRBJ2-3, the V gene TRBV9, with a tentative D call TRBD2 (6 bases). Germline V gene lookup returns CDR1 SGDLS and CDR2 YYNGEE. This CDR3 comprises 15 residues. V shed 4 bases and J shed 1 base, with 13 bases lying between them.

The CDR3 sequence is CASSPGTGGFYEQYF. CDR3 bases: TGTGCCAGTAGTCCCGGGACAGGGGGTTTCTACGAGCAGTACTTC. The chain combines TRBV19 with TRBJ2-7; 11 nucleotides match TRBD1. This CDR3 region has 15 residues. Looked up from germline, CDR1 is LNHDA and CDR2 is SQIVND (reference sequence). V lost 5 bases, J lost 3 bases, and 6 bases stayed unmatched.

The rearrangement joins TRBV7-9 to TRBJ2-3; TRBD2 is a possible D gene (5 bases). Trimming took off 4 bases at V and 5 bases at J, with 10 bases between the two ends. CDR3 length: 13 residues. Germline CDR1 reads SEHNR; CDR2 reads FQNEAQ (reference sequence). In nucleotides, the CDR3 is TGTGCCAGCAGCTCCCCGGGATTAGATACGCAGTATTTT. It encodes CASSSPGLDTQYF.

This clone is a singleton in its sample. The J gene is TRBJ2-7, the V gene TRBV4-2; TRBD2 agrees at 8 bases. After removal of 0 bases from V and 4 bases from J, the junction contained 11 bases not matched to a gene. The CDR3 spans 17 residues. Germline values: CDR1 LGHNA, CDR2 YNFKEQ. For the CDR3, the DNA is TGTGCCAGCAGCCAAGAAAGTTCGGCTAGCGGGTTGTACGAGCAGTACTTC. Translated: CASSQESSASGLYEQYF.

The chain employs TRBV5-8 and TRBJ1-1, with D tentatively TRBD1 (5 bases). Trimming pared 7 bases from V and 3 bases from J, leaving 13 bases between. The CDR3 totals 13 residues. Germline CDR1 is SGHTS and CDR2 is YDEGEE. Here the CDR3 reads CASPPGGDTEAFF. CDR3 nucleotides: TGTGCCAGCCCCCCGGGGGGGGACACTGAAGCTTTCTTT.

This sequence joins TRBV27 and TRBJ2-1; 8 bases line up with TRBD2. After removal of 5 bases from V and 5 bases from J, the junction contained 11 bases not matched to a gene. The CDR3 is 16 residues long. CDR1 and CDR2 from the germline V gene are MNHEY and SMNVEV (reference sequence). CDR3 DNA: TGTGCCAGCAGTATCACTAGGGCTAGCGGGCACAATGAGCAGTTCTTC. Amino acid sequence: CASSITRASGHNEQFF.

This chain joins TRBV19 and TRBJ2-2, with 10 bases aligning to TRBD2. CDR3 length: 18 residues. The germline CDR1 and CDR2 sequences are LNHDA and SQIVND (reference sequence). Trimming cost V 4 bases and J 4 bases; bases outside gene matches: 12. The CDR3 coding sequence is TGTGCCAGTAGTACACGTTCGGGACTAGCGTATTTCACCGGGGAGCTGTTTTTT. It yields the protein CASSTRSGLAYFTGELFF.

This clone has just one count. The chain combines TRBV29-1 with TRBJ1-1; D not resolved. This CDR3 has 13 amino acids. Trimming shortened V by 4 bases and J by 0 bases, and 9 bases separated the two germline ends. Germline V gene lookup returns CDR1 SQVTM and CDR2 ANQGSEA. CDR3 sequence: CSVGPSVNTEAFF. Written as DNA, the CDR3 is TGCAGCGTTGGCCCATCGGTGAACACTGAAGCTTTCTTT.

The J gene is TRBJ1-1, the V gene TRBV10-2, with TRBD1 matching over 8 bases. This CDR3 spans 14 amino acids. Trimming at V came to 6 bases and at J to 5 bases, leaving 8 bases not matched to a gene. CDR1 and CDR2 from the germline V gene are WSHSY and SAAADI. DNA for the CDR3: TGCGCCAGCAGGGACAGGGTGGAGGGAACTGAAGCTTTCTTT. It encodes CASRDRVEGTEAFF.

This clone was detected once. The chain has TRBV5-4 and TRBJ1-3; D might be TRBD1 (6 bases). CDR1 and CDR2 (germline): SGHNT, YYREEE (reference sequence). Trimming took off 4 bases at V and 0 bases at J, with 11 bases between the two ends. The CDR3 extends over 15 amino acids. This chain's CDR3 is CASSSRGSSGNTIYF. Written as DNA, the CDR3 is TGTGCCAGCAGCAGCAGGGGCTCCTCTGGAAACACCATATATTTT.

This rearrangement joins TRBV12-2 to TRBJ1-5; TRBD1, the table's D call, was not compared with the DNA. TRBV12-2 counts as a pseudogene. CDR3 length equals 18 residues. The CDR3 coding sequence is TGTGCAAGTCGCTTAGCGGGACAAGATGATTATAGCAATCAGCCCCAGCATTTT. It translates to CASRLAGQDDYSNQPQHF.

V gene TRBV28 combines with J gene TRBJ2-7; a possible D gene is TRBD1 (7 bases). The CDR3 runs 15 residues. Per germline, CDR1 MDHEN and CDR2 SYDVKM. Trimming cost V 2 bases and J 3 bases, with 14 bases left between them. The CDR3 sequence: CASSLRQGGLYEQYV. CDR3 bases: TGTGCCAGCAGTTTAAGACAGGGAGGCCTCTACGAGCAGTACGTC.

This clone was seen only once. The V and J genes are TRBV12-3 or TRBV12-4 and TRBJ1-2; D may be TRBD1 (5 bases). The CDR3 is 13 amino acids. The V end lost 6 bases, the J end lost 4 bases, and 12 bases lay between the germline ends. This CDR3 reads CASSLGRGYGYTF. CDR3 coding DNA: TGTGCCAGCAGCTTGGGAAGGGGCTATGGCTACACCTTC.